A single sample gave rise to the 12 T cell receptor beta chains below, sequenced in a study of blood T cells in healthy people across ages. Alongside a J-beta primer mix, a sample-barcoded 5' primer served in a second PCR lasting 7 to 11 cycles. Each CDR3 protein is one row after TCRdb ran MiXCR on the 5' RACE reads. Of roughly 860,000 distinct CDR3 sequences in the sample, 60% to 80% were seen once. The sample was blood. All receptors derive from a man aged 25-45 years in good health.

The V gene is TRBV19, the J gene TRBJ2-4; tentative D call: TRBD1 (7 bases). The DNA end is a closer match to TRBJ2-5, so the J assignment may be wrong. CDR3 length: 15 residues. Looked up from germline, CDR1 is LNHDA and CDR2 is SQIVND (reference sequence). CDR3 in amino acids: CASSTRGELQETQYF. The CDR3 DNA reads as TGTGCCAGTAGTACCAGGGGGGAGCTGCAAGAGACCCAGTACTTC.

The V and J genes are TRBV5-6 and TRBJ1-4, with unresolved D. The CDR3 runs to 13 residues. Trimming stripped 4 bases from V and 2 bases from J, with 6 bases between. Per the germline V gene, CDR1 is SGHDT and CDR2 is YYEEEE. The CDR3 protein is CASSQWTNEKLFF. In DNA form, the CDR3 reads TGTGCCAGCAGCCAGTGGACTAATGAAAAACTGTTTTTT.

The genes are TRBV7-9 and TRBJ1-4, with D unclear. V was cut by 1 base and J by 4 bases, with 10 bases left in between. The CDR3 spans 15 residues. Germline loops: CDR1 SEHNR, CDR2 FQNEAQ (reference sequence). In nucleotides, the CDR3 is TGTGCCAGCAGCTTAGTGGCGGGGTTTAATGAAAAACTGTTTTTT. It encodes CASSLVAGFNEKLFF.

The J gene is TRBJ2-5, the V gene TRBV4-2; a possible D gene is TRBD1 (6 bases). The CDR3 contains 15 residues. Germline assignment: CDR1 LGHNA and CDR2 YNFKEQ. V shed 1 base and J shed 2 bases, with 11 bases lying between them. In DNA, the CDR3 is TGTGCCAGCAGCCAAGGGCCAGGGGTACAAGAGACCCAGTACTTC. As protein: CASSQGPGVQETQYF.

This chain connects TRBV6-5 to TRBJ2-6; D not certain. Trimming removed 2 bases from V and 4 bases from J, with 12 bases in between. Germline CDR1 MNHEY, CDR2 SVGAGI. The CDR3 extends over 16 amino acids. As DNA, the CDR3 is TGTGCCAGCAGTTACCCTACACCTACCGGGGCCAACGTCCTGACTTTC. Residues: CASSYPTPTGANVLTF.

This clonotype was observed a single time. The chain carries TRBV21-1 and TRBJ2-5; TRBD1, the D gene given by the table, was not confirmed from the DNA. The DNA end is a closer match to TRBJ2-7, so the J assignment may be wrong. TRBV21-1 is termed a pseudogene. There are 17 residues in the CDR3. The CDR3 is CASSKGAGTDHFYEQYF. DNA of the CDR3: TGTGCCAGCAGCAAAGGGGCCGGGACGGACCACTTCTACGAGCAGTACTTC.

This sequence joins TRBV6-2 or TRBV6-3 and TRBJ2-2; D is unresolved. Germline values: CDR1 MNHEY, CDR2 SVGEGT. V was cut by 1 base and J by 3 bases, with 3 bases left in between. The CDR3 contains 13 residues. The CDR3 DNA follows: TGTGCCAGCAGTTACTGGGACACCGGGGAGCTGTTTTTT. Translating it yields CASSYWDTGELFF.

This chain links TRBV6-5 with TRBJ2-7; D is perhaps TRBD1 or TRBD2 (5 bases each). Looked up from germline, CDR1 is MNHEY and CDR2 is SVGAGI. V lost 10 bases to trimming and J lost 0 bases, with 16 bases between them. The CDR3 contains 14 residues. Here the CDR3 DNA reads TGTGCCACGTACCGGGGCAGAAGCTCCTACGAGCAGTACTTC. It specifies CATYRGRSSYEQYF.

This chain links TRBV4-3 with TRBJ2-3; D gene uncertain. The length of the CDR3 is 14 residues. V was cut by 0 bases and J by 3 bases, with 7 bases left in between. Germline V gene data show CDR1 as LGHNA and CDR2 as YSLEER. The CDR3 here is CASSQDRRTDTQYF. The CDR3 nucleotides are TGCGCCAGCAGCCAAGATCGACGGACAGATACGCAGTATTTT.

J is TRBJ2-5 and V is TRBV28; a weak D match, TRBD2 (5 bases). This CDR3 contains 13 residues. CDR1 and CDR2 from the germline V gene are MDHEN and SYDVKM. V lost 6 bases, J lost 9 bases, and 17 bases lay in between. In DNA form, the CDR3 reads TGTGCCAGCAGCAGCGGCCAGGCGAAGGCCCAGTACTTC. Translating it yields CASSSGQAKAQYF.

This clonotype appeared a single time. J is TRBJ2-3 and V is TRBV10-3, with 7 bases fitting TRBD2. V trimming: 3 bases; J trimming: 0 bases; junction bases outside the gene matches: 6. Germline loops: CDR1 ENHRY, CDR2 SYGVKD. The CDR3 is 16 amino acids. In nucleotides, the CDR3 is TGTGCCATCAGTGATCGCGGGGGACTCAGCACAGATACGCAGTATTTT. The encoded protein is CAISDRGGLSTDTQYF.

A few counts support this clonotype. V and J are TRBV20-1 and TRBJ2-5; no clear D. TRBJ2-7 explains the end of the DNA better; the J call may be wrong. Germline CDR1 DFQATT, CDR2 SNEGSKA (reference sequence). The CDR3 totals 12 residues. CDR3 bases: TGCAGTGCTCTAATCCTTTACGACGAGCAGTACTTC. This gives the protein CSALILYDEQYF.